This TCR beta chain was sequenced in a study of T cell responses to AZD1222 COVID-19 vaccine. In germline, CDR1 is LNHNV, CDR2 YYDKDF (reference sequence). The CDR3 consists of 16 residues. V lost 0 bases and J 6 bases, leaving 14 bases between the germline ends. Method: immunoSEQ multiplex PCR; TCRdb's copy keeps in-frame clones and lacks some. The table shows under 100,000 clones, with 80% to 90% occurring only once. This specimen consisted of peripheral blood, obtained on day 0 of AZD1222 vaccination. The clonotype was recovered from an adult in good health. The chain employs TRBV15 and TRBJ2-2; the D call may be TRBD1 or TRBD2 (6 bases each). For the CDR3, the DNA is TGTGCCACCAGCAGAGAAGGGGGAACGGGGGCCGGGGAGCTGTTTTTT. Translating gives CATSREGGTGAGELFF. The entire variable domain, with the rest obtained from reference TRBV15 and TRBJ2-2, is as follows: DAMVIQNPRYQVTQFGKPVTLSCSQTLNHNVMYWYQQKSSQAPKLLFHYYDKDFNNEADTPDNFQSRRPNTSFCFLDIRSPGLGDTAMYLCATSREGGTGAGELFFGEGSRLTVL.